This TCR beta chain originates from a study of blood T cell repertoires in COVID-19. Study information: The United States, Italy and Spain supplied acute and convalescent COVID-19 samples. PBMCs, B-cell-depleted T cells, or T cells were the source of the cDNA or gDNA that made up the material.

Original handling: Estimation of nucleated cell counts relied on the amplification of reference gene primers. Clones were read by immunoSEQ multiplex PCR, and TCRdb kept only the in-frame ones, dropping some. V and J calls and clone size come straight from that table; D and trimming were deduced from the DNA. The data contain 160,000 or so clones, around 83% of them seen just once; the ten biggest clones take up over 5%. This clone was counted between two and nine times. Enrolment of Seattle patients took place during active infection, and they were followed longitudinally. CDR1 LNHDA and CDR2 SQIVND come from the germline V gene (reference sequence). With V trimmed by 5 bases and J by 10 bases, 9 bases remained unmatched. The CDR3 has 14 residues.

This TCR was sampled from a woman between 45 and 65 years old with COVID-19, enrolled during active disease. Source material: peripheral blood. The chain uses TRBV19 and TRBJ2-1, with 9 nucleotides matching TRBD1. CDR3 loop: CASSRTGVTMEQFF. DNA for the CDR3: TGTGCCAGTAGTCGGACAGGGGTTACAATGGAGCAGTTCTTC. The full variable domain, completed using reference TRBV19 and TRBJ2-1, is DGGITQSPKYLFRKEGQNVTLSCEQNLNHDAMYWYRQDPGQGLRLIYYSQIVNDFQKGDIAEGYSVSREKKESFPLTVTSAQKNPTAFYLCASSRTGVTMEQFFGPGTRLTVL.